This T cell receptor beta chain was sequenced for a study of blood T cell repertoires in COVID-19. Across the whole study: Sources were T cells, B-cell-depleted T cells, or PBMCs; the material itself was cDNA or gDNA.

Original processing methods: Nucleated cell counts were estimated from reference gene primer amplification. Only in-frame clones appear in the TCRdb table, and some are missing; sequencing was by immunoSEQ multiplex PCR. V and J calls and clone size are as listed in that table; D and trimming were resolved from the DNA. The sample yields about 48,000 clones, about 86% seen once. The receptor's source is a woman of 80 years or more with acute or convalescent COVID-19. The sequenced sample was peripheral blood.

The CDR3, as DNA: TGTGCCAGCAGCCCGATCCCATTTTGGCATCATCAGCCCCAGCATTTT. Its protein product is CASSPIPFWHHQPQHF. V is TRBV3-1 (or the pseudogene TRBV3-2) and J is TRBJ1-5; D is undetermined. V shed 4 bases and J shed 5 bases, with 18 bases lying between them. Germline lookup yields CDR1 LGHDT and CDR2 YNNKEL (reference sequence). This CDR3 spans 16 amino acids.